The 15 T cell receptor beta chains below all came from one sample that was sequenced in a study of identifying expanded T cells in peripheral blood (dated by TCRdb to between 2018 and 2021). Receptors were amplified or captured by the immunoSEQ multiplex PCR assay. The clones in this table, taken by TCRdb from immuneACCESS, are in-frame only. Not every clone is retained; where verified, under half of the shortfall comes from an unresolved V gene, and the cause of the rest is unknown. The sample data list roughly 84,000 clones, and around 90% of these were observed just once. 7% to 7.5% of the sample comes from the top ten. The specimen sequenced was blood. The receptor source for this set is a person aged 18 to 75 in good health.

This chain uses TRBV5-4 with TRBJ2-1, with 7 nucleotides matching TRBD2. Losses at the gene ends were 1 base for V and 3 bases for J; bases not matched to a gene: 4. CDR1 is SGHNT and CDR2 is YYREEE in the germline V gene (reference sequence). The CDR3 covers 15 residues. The CDR3 loop reads CASSLRAGSYNEQFF. The CDR3 region has the DNA TGTGCCAGCAGCTTGCGAGCGGGAAGCTACAATGAGCAGTTCTTC.

V is TRBV9 and J is TRBJ2-1; 7 bases match TRBD2. The germline gives CDR1 SGDLS, CDR2 YYNGEE. With V trimmed by 0 bases and J by 3 bases, 6 bases remained unmatched. This CDR3 comprises 16 residues. The CDR3 region has the DNA TGTGCCAGCAGCGTAGAGTCTAGCGGAATCTACAATGAGCAGTTCTTC. Its protein is CASSVESSGIYNEQFF.

Only one count was recorded for this clone. V gene TRBV29-1 combines with J gene TRBJ1-1; D gene uncertain. Germline CDR1 is SQVTM and CDR2 is ANQGSEA. V lost 4 bases, J lost 2 bases, and 14 bases lay in between. This CDR3 has 14 amino acids. The CDR3 DNA sequence: TGCAGCGTTGTAGTATTGGAGGTTAACACTGAAGCTTTCTTT. Its protein product is CSVVVLEVNTEAFF.

This chain joins TRBV30 and TRBJ1-2, with TRBD1 identical over 10 bases. Germline V lookup: CDR1 GTSNPN, CDR2 SVGIG (reference sequence). Trimming at V came to 3 bases and at J to 2 bases, leaving 6 bases not matched to a gene. CDR3 length equals 15 residues. CDR3 nucleotides: TGTGCCTGGAGACTGACAGGGGGCTTCAACTATGGCTACACCTTC. Protein product: CAWRLTGGFNYGYTF. Based on the CDR3 plus reference TRBV30 and TRBJ1-2, the full variable domain is SQTIHQWPATLVQPVGSPLSLECTVEGTSNPNLYWYRQAAGRGLQLLFYSVGIGQISSEVPQNLSASRPQDRQFILSSKKLLLSDSGFYLCAWRLTGGFNYGYTFGSGTRLTVV.

For the CDR3, the DNA is TGCGCCAGCAGACAGACATTAGGGGGGCACTCCTACGAGCAGTACTTC. It is translated as CASRQTLGGHSYEQYF. This rearrangement joins TRBV4-3 to TRBJ2-7; D may correspond to TRBD1 or TRBD2 (6 bases each). With 6 bases removed from V and 0 bases from J, the gap between germline ends came to 18 bases. Germline V gene sequence: CDR1 LGHNA, CDR2 YSLEER. The CDR3 consists of 16 residues.

J is TRBJ1-2 and V is TRBV18, with TRBD1 matching 11 bases. This CDR3 has 18 residues. V gave up 0 bases and J gave up 4 bases; unmatched junction bases: 10. CDR1 is KGHSH and CDR2 is LQKENI in the germline V gene. The CDR3 spells CASSPPPQGQGASYGYTF. For the CDR3, the DNA is TGTGCCAGCTCACCACCCCCCCAAGGACAGGGGGCTTCCTATGGCTACACCTTC.

This chain uses TRBV2 with TRBJ2-7; 8 positions match TRBD1. V dropped 6 bases and J dropped 2; count of bases not matched to a gene: 9. The CDR3 runs 15 residues. Germline V gene lookup returns CDR1 SNHLY and CDR2 FYNNEI. CDR3 amino acids: CASRNWGDRPYEQYF. CDR3 sequence (DNA): TGTGCCAGCAGAAATTGGGGGGACAGGCCCTACGAGCAGTACTTC.

The chain combines TRBV2 with TRBJ2-4; D is unclear. CDR1 is SNHLY and CDR2 is FYNNEI in the germline V gene. V was shortened by 2 bases and J by 1 base, with 15 bases between the two germline ends. The CDR3 sequence is 17 residues long. CDR3 residues: CASSELPGSLAKNIQYF. The CDR3 DNA is TGTGCCAGCAGTGAACTACCAGGCTCTCTCGCCAAAAACATTCAGTACTTC.

The rearrangement joins TRBV5-1 to TRBJ1-2, with D possibly matching TRBD1 (6 bases). Germline-derived CDR1 and CDR2 are SGHRS and YFSETQ. CDR3 length: 17 residues. V gave up 1 base and J gave up 1 base, with 17 bases separating them. CDR3 DNA sequence: TGCGCCAGCAGCTTGTCCGGACAGCCGACAAATAACTATGGCTACACCTTC. This sequence encodes CASSLSGQPTNNYGYTF.

This chain links TRBV27 with TRBJ1-1; possible D gene TRBD1, 5 bases. V was pared by 3 bases and J by 4 bases, with 12 bases between. Germline CDR1 reads MNHEY; CDR2 reads SMNVEV (reference sequence). CDR3 length: 14 amino acids. This CDR3 reads CASSFSGLATEAFF. The CDR3 DNA reads as TGTGCCAGCAGTTTCTCAGGGTTGGCCACTGAAGCTTTCTTT.

The chain recombines TRBV4-2 with TRBJ1-2; possibly TRBD1 for D (5 bases). This CDR3 region has 14 residues. V was cut by 1 base and J by 4 bases, with 10 bases left in between. Germline V gene lookup returns CDR1 LGHNA and CDR2 YNFKEQ. In nucleotides, the CDR3 is TGTGCCAGCAGCCAAGTTGAACAGGCCTATGGCTACACCTTC. Encoded protein: CASSQVEQAYGYTF.

J is TRBJ1-1 and V is TRBV19; D gene unclear. Germline-derived CDR1 and CDR2 are LNHDA and SQIVND (reference sequence). Trimming left V 3 bases short and J 2 bases short, with 13 bases between. The CDR3 has 15 amino acids. CDR3 coding DNA: TGTGCCAGTAGTATTACTCCCTCCTCCAACACTGAAGCTTTCTTT. It codes for CASSITPSSNTEAFF.

The genes are TRBV30 and TRBJ1-2, with D possibly matching TRBD1 (6 bases). The V gene lost 2 bases and the J gene lost 5 bases, with 15 bases spanning the gap. The germline CDR1 and CDR2 sequences are GTSNPN and SVGIG (reference sequence). CDR3 length equals 14 residues. CDR3 sequence: CAWSWGPEGYGYTF. The CDR3 DNA is TGTGCCTGGAGTTGGGGGCCCGAGGGATATGGCTACACCTTC.

This sequence joins TRBV21-1 and TRBJ1-4; the DNA was not compared with TRBD1, the D call given in the table. TRBV21-1 is given as a pseudogene. CDR3 length: 11 amino acids. The CDR3 loop is CASSFGEKLFF. CDR3 in DNA: TGTGCCAGCAGCTTTGGCGAAAAACTGTTTTTT.

J is TRBJ2-7 and V is TRBV6-1; D perhaps matches TRBD1 (6 bases). Germline CDR1 MNHNS, CDR2 SASEGT. The CDR3 is 12 amino acids. V shed 5 bases and J shed 3 bases, with 8 bases lying between them. DNA for the CDR3: TGTGCCAGCAGTAAGGACAGCTACGAGCAGTACTTC. Residues: CASSKDSYEQYF.